This T cell receptor (beta chain) comes out of a study of T cells in Graves' hyperthyroidism and ophthalmopathy. If no ophthalmopathy progression occurred within 18 months, Graves' hyperthyroidism was stable. Pregnant or lactating patients were excluded, as were those with uncontrolled infection or other autoimmune disease. Regions amplified from RNA transcripts were the TCR beta CDR3 regions. HTBI primers were employed in a first-round RT-PCR of the TCR CDR3. MiXCR, applied by TCRdb to the multiplex PCR reads, yields one record per CDR3 protein. This table has about 610,000 distinct CDR3 sequences, more than 45% appearing once. In regard to this clonotype: What it binds is not known.

General study results and limits: Blood also showed most of the thyroid clonotypes that were expanded above 0.001.

This CDR3 contains 17 residues. V was trimmed by 4 bases and J by 0 bases, leaving 16 bases between them. Germline assignment: CDR1 SGHVT and CDR2 SQSDAQ. The sequence was collected from a woman between 18 and 30 years old with Graves' hyperthyroidism. The sequenced material came from peripheral blood or thyroid tissue (not recorded which). The rearrangement uses TRBV7-4 and TRBJ1-5; D is possibly TRBD1 (5 bases). The CDR3 loop reads CASSSHSGLFSNQPQHF. In DNA form, the CDR3 reads TGTGCCAGCAGCTCACATTCGGGACTCTTTAGCAATCAGCCCCAGCATTTT.